This entry describes one T cell receptor beta chain. The antigen is not known. V was clipped by 10 bases and J by 9 bases; unmatched bases: 9. The CDR3 runs to 12 residues. The germline gives CDR1 MNHEY, CDR2 SMNVEV (reference sequence). The data are from a study of radiotherapy plus CTLA-4 blockade in lung cancer. Study-wide context: Objective responses arose in approximately 20% of patients, and over 25% experienced disease control. Study-level findings and limits: Tumor-origin TCR clones grew in blood after radiotherapy plus ipilimumab.

The repertoire was sequenced with immunoSEQ multiplex PCR; TCRdb's copy has only in-frame clones and lacks some. There are some 73,000 clones in the sample; nearly 75% occur only once, and 8% to 10% lies in the top ten. Focal radiation was given together with CTLA-4 blockade (ipilimumab) to patients with chemo-refractory metastatic non-small-cell lung cancer. The sample was peripheral blood, taken from a patient treated with radiotherapy plus ipilimumab. The gene calls are TRBV27 and TRBJ1-2; 9 bases map to TRBD1. This TCR came from a human donor with non-small cell lung cancer whose response to radiotherapy plus ipilimumab could not be evaluated. CDR3 bases: TGTGCCACCTCGGGACAGGGTGAAAGCTACACCTTC. It specifies CATSGQGESYTF.